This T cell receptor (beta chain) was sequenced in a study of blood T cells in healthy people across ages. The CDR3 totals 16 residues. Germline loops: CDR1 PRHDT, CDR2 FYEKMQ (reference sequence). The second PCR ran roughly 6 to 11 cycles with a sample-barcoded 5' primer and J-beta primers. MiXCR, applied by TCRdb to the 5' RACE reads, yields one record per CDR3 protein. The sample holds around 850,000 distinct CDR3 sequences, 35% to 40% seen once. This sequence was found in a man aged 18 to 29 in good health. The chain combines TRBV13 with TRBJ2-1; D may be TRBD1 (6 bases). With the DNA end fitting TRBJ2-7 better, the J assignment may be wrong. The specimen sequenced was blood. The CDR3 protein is CASSPRDIGSYNEQYF. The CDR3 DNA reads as TGTGCCAGCAGCCCCCGGGACATCGGCTCCTACAATGAGCAGTACTTC.